There are many counts of the clone carrying this TCR beta chain. Its antigen is still unknown. This CDR3 has 14 amino acids. Germline trimming cut 5 bases from V and 1 base from J; bases unmatched to any gene: 2. Germline CDR1 and CDR2: MDHEN and SYDVKM. This entry is derived from a study of human T cells and chemical hapten exposure. The wider study: Variation in per-sample TCR yields came mainly from small pooled library volume differences. General observations from the study: TCRs whose frequency exceeded 1 in 1000 remained the same following DPC sensitization.

The library gave individual cDNA molecules unique molecular identifiers. TCRdb reanalysed the RACE reads using MiXCR and keeps one entry per CDR3 protein. The data show about 47,000 distinct CDR3 sequences, about 3.5% seen once. The time point was: healthy volunteer bleed at 6 weeks. Total RNA came from unfractionated whole blood. This TCR came from a human donor in good health. Some clones in this sample may be carry-over from other donors' samples. The chain uses TRBV28 and TRBJ1-1, with TRBD1 matching over 9 bases. The sequenced sample consisted of whole blood. The CDR3 loop is CASSPDRGNTEAFF. CDR3 sequence (DNA): TGTGCCAGCAGTCCGGACAGGGGGAACACTGAAGCTTTCTTT.